This is a list of T cell receptor beta chains from one sample in a study of breast tumors, draining lymph nodes, adjacent tissues. MiXCR, applied by TCRdb to the multiplex PCR reads, yields one record per CDR3 protein. The data contain 13,000 or so distinct CDR3 sequences, 62% of them seen just once; the ten biggest clones take up 49%. Sequencing was carried out using tumor-adjacent breast tissue. These receptors all come from a female donor with breast cancer. Some clones in this sample may be carry-over from other donors' samples. Each CDR3 is given with its conserved first and last residue. The D gene is left open where the match is weak. The listing skips clone size in some rows; elsewhere it reads once, few, many or a size class.

>.|TRBV15|TRBJ1-2|.
CATSRKRGPPYGYTF
TGTGCCACCAGCAGAAAAAGGGGCCCGCCCTATGGCTACACCTTC
>.|TRBV7-8|TRBJ2-7|.
CASSFYICSARNTRGPYEQYF
.
>.|TRBV20-1|TRBJ1-2|.
CSASHPGDSYGYTF
TGCAGTGCTAGCCACCCCGGAGATAGCTATGGCTACACCTTC
>.|TRBV30|TRBJ2-2|.
CAYPGGGELFF
TGTGCCTACCCTGGGGGCGGGGAGCTGTTTTTT
>TRBD2|TRBV20-1|TRBJ2-3|.
CSANPLGASGGATDTQYF
TGCAGTGCTAACCCTCTGGGGGCTAGCGGGGGGGCCACAGATACGCAGTATTTT
>TRBD1|TRBV7-9|TRBJ1-2|.
CASSSHRGGYTF
TGTGCCAGCAGCTCACACAGGGGAGGCTACACCTTC
>TRBD1|TRBV10-2|TRBJ1-1|many
CASSDPHDRGVTEAFF
TGCGCCAGCAGTGACCCCCATGACAGGGGAGTCACTGAAGCTTTCTTT
>.|TRBV3-1|TRBJ1-2|many
CASSQDPYGYTF
TGTGCCAGCAGCCAAGACCCCTATGGCTACACCTTC
>.|TRBV24-1|TRBJ2-5|once
CATSDSGETQYF
TGTGCCACCAGTGATTCGGGGGAGACCCAGTACTTC
>.|TRBV29-1|TRBJ2-3|.
CSVEHPGQSTDTQYF
TGCAGCGTAGAACATCCGGGCCAAAGCACAGATACGCAGTATTTT
>TRBD1|TRBV9|TRBJ1-2|.
CASSGDRAYGYTF
TGTGCCAGCAGCGGTGACAGGGCGTATGGCTACACCTTC
>TRBD1|TRBV13|TRBJ1-1|few
CASSWPGQGVAEAFF
TGTGCCAGCAGCTGGCCGGGACAGGGGGTTGCTGAAGCTTTCTTT
>.|TRBV29-1|TRBJ2-5|.
CSYEAGLGRSETQYF
TGCAGCTATGAGGCAGGGTTGGGGAGGTCGGAGACCCAGTACTTC
>.|TRBV5-6|TRBJ1-2|many
CASSNPGPGTDYGYTF
TGTGCCAGCAGCAACCCCGGTCCCGGGACGGACTATGGCTACACCTTC
>.|TRBV4-3|TRBJ2-3|.
CASSQDVSGQHQYF
TGCGCCAGCAGCCAAGATGTGTCAGGTCAGCACCAGTATTTT
>.|TRBV29-1|TRBJ1-2|few
CSVDEGRGGNYGYTF
TGCAGCGTTGATGAGGGGCGGGGTGGTAACTATGGCTACACCTTC
>TRBD2|TRBV20-1|TRBJ2-3|.
CSAPYRLAGGTGTDTQYF
TGCAGTGCTCCTTACAGGCTAGCGGGAGGAACTGGCACAGATACGCAGTATTTT
>.|TRBV9|TRBJ2-3|.
CASSVRHSSTDTPYF
TGTGCCAGCAGCGTACGTCACTCTAGCACAGATACGCCGTACTTT
>.|TRBV19|TRBJ1-6|.
CASSMKAGDSPLHF
TGTGCCAGTAGTATGAAGGCCGGGGATTCACCCCTCCACTTT
>.|TRBV25-1|TRBJ1-1|many
CASSHSGYDKEAFF
TGTGCCAGCAGCCACAGCGGATACGATAAGGAAGCTTTCTTT
>.|TRBV5-4|TRBJ2-3|.
CASSLVSGDADTQYF
TGTGCCAGCAGCTTGGTGAGCGGAGACGCGGATACGCAGTATTTT
>TRBD1|TRBV19|TRBJ1-4|.
CASSSPGGGKTVF
TGTGCCAGTAGTAGCCCAGGGGGAGGAAAAACTGTTTTT
>TRBD1|TRBV19|TRBJ1-1|.
CASSPHRGVNTEAFF
TGTGCCAGTAGTCCTCACAGGGGTGTGAACACTGAAGCTTTCTTT
>TRBD2|TRBV3-1|TRBJ2-1|few
CASRSSGGDYNEQFF
TGTGCCAGCAGGTCCAGCGGGGGGGACTACAATGAGCAGTTCTTC
>.|TRBV29-1|TRBJ1-3|.
CSGGNMEGGNTIYF
TGCAGCGGAGGGAACATGGAGGGTGGAAACACCATATATTTT
>.|TRBV20-1|TRBJ1-2|medium-sized
CSARAPENYGYTF
TGCAGTGCTAGAGCCCCAGAAAACTATGGCTACACCTTC
>.|TRBV9|TRBJ2-1|.
CASSTGTHYNEQFF
TGTGCCAGCAGCACCGGGACTCACTACAATGAGCAGTTCTTC
>TRBD1|TRBV9|TRBJ2-6|many
CASSAPTGQAKGGANVLTF
TGTGCCAGCAGCGCACCGACGGGACAGGCAAAGGGTGGGGCCAACGTCCTGACTTTC
>TRBD2|TRBV7-2|TRBJ2-7|medium-sized
CASSRDGWGGYEQYF
TGTGCCAGCAGTCGCGACGGGTGGGGGGGCTACGAGCAGTACTTC
>TRBD2|TRBV15|TRBJ2-5|medium-sized
CATSRDMGGFETQYF
TGTGCCACCAGCAGAGATATGGGGGGGTTTGAGACCCAGTACTTC
>TRBD1|TRBV5-1|TRBJ1-6|once
CASSPSGTGAAGDSPLHF
TGCGCCAGCAGCCCCTCCGGGACAGGGGCCGCAGGGGATTCACCCCTCCACTTT
>.|TRBV24-1|TRBJ2-3|.
CATSDLSPRGTQYF
TGTGCCACCAGTGATTTATCCCCGAGGGGTACGCAGTATTTT
>TRBD1|TRBV2|TRBJ1-6|once
CASSPRQGSNSPLHF
TGTGCCAGCTCACCTCGACAGGGTTCGAATTCACCCCTCCACTTT
>.|TRBV6-1|TRBJ1-4|.
CASSHRRGNEKLFF
TGTGCCAGCAGTCATCGTCGGGGAAATGAAAAACTGTTTTTT
>.|TRBV7-2|TRBJ1-6|.
CASSLVMRDNSPLHF
TGTGCCAGCAGCTTAGTGATGAGGGATAATTCACCCCTCCACTTT
>.|TRBV5-1|TRBJ2-7|.
CASSLSTTYDQYF
TGCGCCAGCAGCCTGAGCACTACCTACGACCAGTACTTC
>.|TRBV18|TRBJ2-2|many
CASSPRTGELFF
TGTGCCAGCTCACCAAGGACCGGGGAGCTGTTTTTT
>TRBD1|TRBV5-1|TRBJ1-2|.
CASRFEGQGSGYGYTF
TGCGCCAGCAGATTCGAGGGACAGGGCTCCGGCTATGGCTACACCTTC
>.|TRBV7-9|TRBJ2-3|.
CASSQRGDTQYF
TGTGCCAGCAGCCAACGAGGGGATACGCAGTATTTT
>.|TRBV12-3/TRBV12-4|TRBJ2-7|few
CAGPRGEGDF
TGTGCCGGACCAAGGGGGGAAGGGGACTTC
>.|TRBV6-1|TRBJ1-5|many
CASSGLTGNNQPQHF
TGTGCCAGCAGTGGCCTAACAGGGAACAATCAGCCCCAGCATTTT
>TRBD1|TRBV6-2/TRBV6-3|TRBJ1-5|.
CASSHFGQGGNNQPQHF
TGTGCCAGCAGTCACTTCGGACAGGGGGGAAACAATCAGCCCCAGCATTTT